The rows below give T cell receptor beta chains drawn from one sample of a study of beta chain features in type 1 diabetes. The table came from immunoSEQ multiplex PCR; TCRdb's copy has only in-frame clones and leaves some out. The sample records roughly 160,000 clones, 8% to 8.5% being singletons. Sample: central memory CD4+ T cells from blood. All receptors derive from a woman younger than 30 with type 1 diabetes. CDR3s include the opening cysteine and the closing phenylalanine or tryptophan. The D gene is left open where the match is weak. Some rows have no size entry. The others give once, few or many, or a class for an expanded clone.

>TRBJ2-7|.|TRBV7-9|few
CASSLAGGGGHEQYF
TGTGCCAGCAGCTTAGCCGGGGGAGGTGGCCACGAGCAGTACTTC
>TRBJ2-7|TRBD1|TRBV6-5|.
CASSHDRGYEQYF
TGTGCCAGCAGTCACGACAGGGGGTACGAGCAGTACTTC
>TRBJ2-7|TRBD1|TRBV30|.
CAWSPQRGRGLYEQYF
TGTGCCTGGTCTCCCCAGAGGGGCAGGGGGCTATACGAGCAGTACTTC
>TRBJ1-1|.|TRBV18|few
CATTADLNTEAFF
TGTGCCACCACCGCGGATTTGAACACTGAAGCTTTCTTT
>TRBJ2-5|TRBD2|TRBV7-9|few
CASSLSGSRETQYF
TGTGCCAGCAGCTTAAGCGGGAGCCGGGAGACCCAGTACTTC
>TRBJ2-3|TRBD2|TRBV5-1|few
CASSNSGRSDTQYF
TGCGCCAGCAGCAATAGCGGGAGGAGCGATACGCAGTATTTT
>TRBJ1-6|.|TRBV7-8|.
CASSSQNSPLHF
TGTGCCAGCAGCTCACAGAATTCACCCCTCCACTTT
>TRBJ2-1|.|TRBV7-9|.
CASSSAGAQYNEQFF
TGTGCCAGCAGTTCGGCGGGGGCACAATACAATGAGCAGTTCTTC
>TRBJ2-5|.|TRBV15|.
CATSRGRGETQYF
TGTGCCACCAGCAGGGGTAGGGGTGAGACCCAGTACTTC
>TRBJ2-2|TRBD2|TRBV5-4|.
CASSGKTSGNTGELFF
TGTGCCAGCAGCGGAAAGACTAGCGGAAACACCGGGGAGCTGTTTTTT
>TRBJ1-6|TRBD1|TRBV20-1|few
CSARGSGTGGF
TGCAGTGCTAGAGGATCCGGGACAGGGGGATTT
>TRBJ2-1|.|TRBV27|.
CATLNRDYNEQFF
TGTGCCACCCTCAACCGGGATTACAATGAGCAGTTCTTC
>TRBJ2-1|.|TRBV7-2|few
CASSLVSSGEQFF
TGTGCCAGCAGCTTAGTGTCCTCCGGTGAGCAGTTCTTC
>TRBJ2-4|TRBD2|TRBV7-2|few
CASSPGLDENIQYF
TGTGCCAGCAGCCCGGGACTAGACGAAAACATTCAGTACTTC
>TRBJ2-1|TRBD1|TRBV25-1|few
CASSPGQDNEQFF
TGTGCCAGCAGCCCCGGACAGGACAATGAGCAGTTCTTC
>TRBJ2-5|.|TRBV7-9|.
CASSLSAYGPNQETQYF
TGTGCCAGCAGCTTATCAGCGTACGGCCCTAACCAAGAGACCCAGTACTTC
>TRBJ2-5|.|TRBV7-9|.
CASSFGPEEGQETQYF
TGTGCCAGCAGCTTCGGGCCAGAAGAGGGACAAGAGACCCAGTACTTC
>TRBJ2-7|TRBD1|TRBV5-1|.
CASSLRGPGTGGDEQYF
TGCGCCAGCAGCTTAAGAGGGCCCGGGACAGGGGGCGACGAGCAGTACTTC
>TRBJ2-4|.|TRBV6-6|few
CASREWGVAKNIQYF
TGTGCCAGCAGGGAGTGGGGGGTAGCCAAAAACATTCAGTACTTC
>TRBJ2-7|.|TRBV30|few
CAWSRVSSYEQYF
TGTGCCTGGAGCAGGGTAAGCTCCTACGAGCAGTACTTC
>TRBJ2-7|.|TRBV28|.
CASSFWGRRSYEQYF
TGTGCCAGCAGTTTTTGGGGGCGCCGGTCCTACGAGCAGTACTTC
>TRBJ2-1|.|TRBV7-9|few
CASSLGGGIVYNEQFF
TGTGCCAGCAGCTTAGGAGGCGGGATTGTCTACAATGAGCAGTTCTTC
>TRBJ2-3|.|TRBV18|.
CASSPGGHTQYF
TGTGCCAGCTCACCTGGGGGCCATACGCAGTATTTT
>TRBJ1-1|.|TRBV28|.
CAGGRWDTEAFF
TGTGCCGGAGGGCGGTGGGACACTGAAGCTTTCTTT
>TRBJ1-2|.|TRBV18|few
CASSPGTNNYGYTF
TGTGCCAGCTCACCAGGGACAAATAACTATGGCTACACCTTC
>TRBJ2-1|TRBD2|TRBV5-6|few
CASSSISGISLSTGQFF
TGTGCCAGCAGCTCAATTAGCGGGATCTCCCTCTCAACGGGGCAGTTCTTC
>TRBJ1-5|.|TRBV7-9|.
CASSLAGPGINQPQHF
TGTGCCAGCAGCTTAGCAGGTCCCGGGATCAATCAGCCCCAGCATTTT
>TRBJ2-3|.|TRBV19|.
CASQRRPSGTDTQYF
TGTGCCAGCCAACGGAGGCCTAGCGGCACAGATACGCAGTATTTT
>TRBJ2-1|.|TRBV15|.
CATSSQMGSVVYNEQFF
TGTGCCACCAGCTCCCAGATGGGTAGCGTAGTGTACAATGAGCAGTTCTTC
>TRBJ2-3|TRBD1|TRBV18|.
CASSPLDRGNTDTQYF
TGTGCCAGCTCACCACTCGACAGGGGGAATACAGATACGCAGTATTTT
>TRBJ2-6|.|TRBV5-6|.
CASSLGQVLSGANVLTF
TGTGCCAGCAGCTTGGGACAAGTTCTCTCTGGGGCCAACGTCCTGACTTTC
>TRBJ1-5|.|TRBV2|few
CASCTYSNQPQHF
TGTGCCAGCTGCACATATAGCAATCAGCCCCAGCATTTT
>TRBJ2-7|TRBD1|TRBV2|few
CASSEAPKTGPYF
TGTGCCAGCAGTGAAGCTCCAAAGACAGGGCCGTACTTC
>TRBJ1-4|.|TRBV13|.
CASSLGRSWEKLFF
TGTGCCAGCAGCTTAGGACGGTCTTGGGAAAAACTGTTTTTT
>TRBJ1-1|.|TRBV28|.
CASSLPREAFF
TGTGCCAGCAGTTTACCCCGTGAAGCTTTCTTT
>TRBJ2-3|TRBD2|TRBV4-1|few
CASSRGLAGGQGFTDTQYF
TGCGCCAGCAGCCGCGGACTAGCGGGAGGCCAGGGATTCACAGATACGCAGTATTTT
>TRBJ2-5|TRBD1|TRBV5-1|.
CASSDYRGLRETQYF
TGCGCCAGCAGCGACTACAGGGGGCTGAGAGAGACCCAGTACTTC
>TRBJ2-3|.|TRBV9|many
CASRGLSTDTQYF
TGTGCCAGCAGGGGACTGAGCACAGATACGCAGTATTTT
>TRBJ2-1|TRBD1|TRBV4-3|few
CASSQGGTGGHNEQFF
TGCGCCAGCAGCCAAGGCGGGACAGGGGGCCACAATGAGCAGTTCTTC
>TRBJ1-5|.|TRBV5-6|few
CASSLAGIGAQHF
TGTGCCAGCAGCTTGGCGGGGATTGGGGCCCAGCATTTT
>TRBJ1-5|.|TRBV2|.
CASSDRLYSNQPQHF
TGTGCCAGCAGTGACAGGCTGTATAGCAATCAGCCCCAGCATTTT
>TRBJ1-5|TRBD1|TRBV18|.
CASSQTGVRTDQPQHF
TGTGCCAGCTCACAAACAGGGGTAAGAACGGATCAGCCCCAGCATTTT
>TRBJ2-3|TRBD2|TRBV25-1|.
CASSDPRLAGGLTDTQYF
TGTGCCAGCAGTGATCCACGACTAGCGGGGGGACTCACAGATACGCAGTATTTT
>TRBJ2-5|TRBD2|TRBV10-3|.
CATRSMAGGGETQYF
TGTGCCACCCGTAGCATGGCGGGAGGTGGGGAGACCCAGTACTTC
>TRBJ2-7|.|TRBV9|few
CASSVVGRGEQYF
TGTGCCAGCAGCGTAGTTGGCAGGGGAGAGCAGTACTTC
>TRBJ1-1|.|TRBV6-6|many
CASSYSIEMNTEAFF
TGTGCCAGCAGTTACTCCATCGAGATGAACACTGAAGCTTTCTTT
>TRBJ1-6|.|TRBV27|few
CASSPPTGTAPLHF
TGTGCCAGCAGTCCCCCTACTGGGACTGCACCCCTCCACTTT
>TRBJ2-7|.|TRBV28|.
CASSLSGSIDEQYF
TGTGCCAGCAGTTTATCCGGGTCTATCGACGAGCAGTACTTC
>TRBJ1-2|.|TRBV10-3|few
CAISTADRLGDGYTF
TGTGCCATCAGTACTGCGGACAGATTAGGAGATGGCTACACCTTC
>TRBJ1-1|.|TRBV19|few
CASSIAGDTEAFF
TGTGCCAGTAGTATAGCCGGGGACACTGAAGCTTTCTTT
>TRBJ1-2|.|TRBV11-2|.
CASSIQWAGYTF
TGTGCCAGCAGTATACAGTGGGCGGGCTACACCTTC